Presented here are 32 T cell receptor beta chains from one specimen sequenced in a study of OX40 agonist ivuxolimab in advanced cancers. Clones were read by immunoSEQ multiplex PCR, and TCRdb kept only the in-frame ones, dropping some. The table lists 60,000 to 95,000 clones, over 85% of them singletons, with under 0.4% in the top ten. The source was CD4+ or CD8+ T cells sorted from blood, collected in a trial of the OX40 agonist ivuxolimab. All receptors come from an adult with an advanced solid tumor such as melanoma, head and neck, liver or kidney cancer.

The rearrangement uses TRBV18 and TRBJ2-5; D ambiguous. Trimming shortened V by 6 bases and J by 1 base, and 6 bases separated the two germline ends. From germline, CDR1 is KGHSH and CDR2 LQKENI. The CDR3 is 12 residues long. For the CDR3, the DNA is TGTGCCAGCTCTCAGGCCCAAGAGACCCAGTACTTC. This encodes CASSQAQETQYF.

The chain uses TRBV10-3 and TRBJ1-1; D unresolved. V lost 0 bases to trimming and J lost 4 bases, with 9 bases between them. The CDR3 contains 14 residues. Looked up from germline, CDR1 is ENHRY and CDR2 is SYGVKD. The CDR3 reads CAISESIAPTEAFF. The CDR3 DNA reads as TGTGCCATCAGTGAGTCGATCGCCCCCACTGAAGCTTTCTTT.

The CDR3 spells CASRDPGYQETQYF. The CDR3 nucleotides read TGTGCCAGTAGAGATCCAGGGTACCAAGAGACCCAGTACTTC. The rearrangement uses TRBV19 and TRBJ2-5, with a tentative D call TRBD1 (5 bases). CDR3 length: 14 amino acids. Trimming took off 6 bases at V and 0 bases at J, with 11 bases between the two ends. Germline values: CDR1 LNHDA, CDR2 SQIVND (reference sequence).

The chain couples TRBV19 to TRBJ2-2; 11 positions agree with TRBD1. Per the germline V gene, CDR1 is LNHDA and CDR2 is SQIVND (reference sequence). Losses at the gene ends were 0 bases for V and 6 bases for J; bases not matched to a gene: 6. The CDR3 runs to 17 residues. The CDR3 protein is CASSIDLDRGQAGELFF. The CDR3 DNA reads as TGTGCCAGTAGTATAGATTTGGACAGGGGGCAGGCCGGGGAGCTGTTTTTT. Variable domain in full (rest from reference TRBV19 and TRBJ2-2): DGGITQSPKYLFRKEGQNVTLSCEQNLNHDAMYWYRQDPGQGLRLIYYSQIVNDFQKGDIAEGYSVSREKKESFPLTVTSAQKNPTAFYLCASSIDLDRGQAGELFFGEGSRLTVL.

V gene TRBV2 combines with J gene TRBJ2-5, with TRBD1 identical over 7 bases. CDR3 size: 15 residues. After removal of 7 bases from V and 1 base from J, the junction contained 9 bases not matched to a gene. Per the germline V gene, CDR1 is SNHLY and CDR2 is FYNNEI. CDR3 amino acids: CASKEQGVLQETQYF. The DNA for the CDR3 is TGTGCCAGCAAGGAGCAGGGGGTTCTCCAAGAGACCCAGTACTTC.

The V call is TRBV7-9, the J call TRBJ2-7; either TRBD1 or TRBD2 may supply D (5 bases each). CDR1 SEHNR and CDR2 FQNEAQ come from the germline V gene (reference sequence). Trimming removed 1 base at V and 3 bases at J, with 13 bases between. This CDR3 has 15 amino acids. The CDR3 loop reads CASSLGSAGGYEQYF. In nucleotides, the CDR3 is TGTGCCAGCAGCTTAGGTTCCGCTGGGGGCTACGAGCAGTACTTC.

The rearrangement links TRBV7-9 to TRBJ1-2; D perhaps matches TRBD1 (5 bases). Germline values: CDR1 SEHNR, CDR2 FQNEAQ (reference sequence). Trimming cost V 3 bases and J 3 bases, with 8 bases left between them. The CDR3 runs 13 residues. The chain's CDR3 is CASSFRGDYGYTF. The CDR3 bases are TGTGCCAGCAGCTTTCGGGGCGACTATGGCTACACCTTC.

V usage is TRBV7-8 and J usage is TRBJ1-3; the D gene is possibly TRBD1 (5 bases). V dropped 2 bases and J dropped 4 bases, with 12 bases sitting between them. The CDR3 has 15 amino acids. Germline CDR1 and CDR2: SGHVS and FQNEAQ. The CDR3, as DNA: TGTGCCAGCAGCTTACCGGGACTTTCAGGAAACACCATATATTTT. Encoded protein: CASSLPGLSGNTIYF.

V and J are TRBV4-3 and TRBJ2-1; D is ambiguous. Germline CDR1 reads LGHNA; CDR2 reads YSLEER. The CDR3 length is 15 residues. V shed 0 bases and J shed 0 bases, with 6 bases lying between them. CDR3 loop: CASSQEGFSYNEQFF. CDR3 sequence (DNA): TGCGCCAGCAGCCAAGAGGGATTCTCCTACAATGAGCAGTTCTTC.

This clone was picked up one time. The chain is built from TRBV2 and TRBJ1-5, with 8 bases matching TRBD1. CDR1 is SNHLY, CDR2 FYNNEI, per germline. V lost 6 bases, J lost 5 bases, and 9 bases stayed unmatched. The CDR3 contains 15 residues. The CDR3 spells CASSLTGDQHQPQHF. CDR3 DNA sequence: TGTGCCAGCAGCTTGACAGGGGATCAACATCAGCCCCAGCATTTT.

This sequence joins TRBV19 and TRBJ1-5; D unclear. CDR3 size: 15 residues. The ends were cut back, 4 bases at V and 10 bases at J, with 20 bases in the middle. Germline CDR1 and CDR2: LNHDA and SQIVND (reference sequence). The DNA for the CDR3 is TGTGCCAGTAGTAGAACGGGGTACGGGAGCTTACCCCAGCATTTT. Amino acids: CASSRTGYGSLPQHF.

The chain couples TRBV16 to TRBJ1-1; D may be TRBD1 (6 bases). This CDR3 is 14 amino acids long. Trimming took off 2 bases at V and 7 bases at J, with 14 bases between the two ends. CDR1 and CDR2 (germline): KGHSY, FQNENV. In DNA form, the CDR3 reads TGTGCCAGCAGCCAACTGGGGGGGCTGGGTGAAGCTTTCTTT. This gives the protein CASSQLGGLGEAFF.

This chain joins TRBV6-6 and TRBJ1-2; tentative D call: TRBD1 (6 bases). Trimming pared 5 bases from V and 1 base from J, leaving 14 bases between. Germline values: CDR1 MNHNY, CDR2 SVGAGI (reference sequence). The CDR3 loop spans 15 amino acids. The CDR3 loop is CASSAYQGNNYGYTF. The CDR3 DNA follows: TGTGCCAGCAGTGCCTACCAGGGGAATAACTATGGCTACACCTTC.

The chain employs TRBV7-2 and TRBJ2-1; TRBD2 aligns across 9 bases. V dropped 0 bases and J dropped 9; count of bases not matched to a gene: 9. The CDR3 contains 16 residues. Germline values: CDR1 SGHTA, CDR2 FQGNSA. The CDR3 region is CASSLALLTSGSEQFF. Here the CDR3 DNA reads TGTGCCAGCAGCTTAGCCCTATTGACTAGCGGCAGTGAGCAGTTCTTC.

CDR3 sequence (DNA): TGTGCCAGCAGTGGCGGGAGCCTTCGCGGGGGTGAGCAGTTCTTC. Its translation: CASSGGSLRGGEQFF. V and J are TRBV2 and TRBJ2-1; 7 bases are a match to TRBD2. The CDR3 extends over 15 amino acids. Losses at the gene ends were 4 bases for V and 9 bases for J; bases not matched to a gene: 12. The germline V gene has CDR1 SNHLY and CDR2 FYNNEI.

The chain links TRBV7-9 to TRBJ2-5; D unclear. Germline CDR1 and CDR2: SEHNR and FQNEAQ (reference sequence). The V end was cut by 3 bases, the J end by 3 bases, with 8 bases between. CDR3 length: 13 amino acids. The CDR3 region is CASSFAPEETQYF. CDR3 nucleotide sequence: TGTGCCAGCAGCTTCGCCCCCGAAGAGACCCAGTACTTC.

The chain has TRBV14 and TRBJ2-3; 10 bases map to TRBD2. Germline V lookup: CDR1 SGHDN, CDR2 FVKESK. There are 17 residues in the CDR3. The V gene end was trimmed by 3 bases and the J gene end by 1 base; junction bases not matched to a gene: 7. The CDR3 region has the DNA TGTGCCAGCAGCCATCAGCGGGGGGGCGTTCGCACAGATACGCAGTATTTT. This translates into CASSHQRGGVRTDTQYF.

A remark on this clone: Different DNA sequences within this sample yield the same CDR3. The V call is TRBV6-6, the J call TRBJ2-1; D possibly matches TRBD1 or TRBD2 (5 bases each). Trimming left V 5 bases short and J 4 bases short, with 9 bases between. The CDR3 is 13 residues long. Germline lookup yields CDR1 MNHNY and CDR2 SVGAGI (reference sequence). The chain's CDR3 is CASSRDVYNEQFF. The CDR3 coding sequence is TGTGCCAGCAGTAGGGACGTGTACAATGAGCAGTTCTTC.

The chain uses TRBV4-1 and TRBJ2-7; unclear D gene. The germline CDR1 and CDR2 sequences are MGHRA and YSYEKL. This CDR3 is built from 13 residues. Between the trimmed V and J ends, which lost 4 bases and 2 bases, there was a span of 9 bases. CDR3 protein: CASSLIGTYEQYF. CDR3 coding DNA: TGCGCCAGCAGCCTAATAGGGACCTACGAGCAGTACTTC.

The V call is TRBV14, the J call TRBJ2-7; no clear D gene. This CDR3 region has 11 residues. Between the trimmed V and J ends, which lost 6 bases and 7 bases, there was a span of 10 bases. CDR1 SGHDN and CDR2 FVKESK come from the germline V gene. The CDR3 here is CASSYSGEQYF. DNA of the CDR3: TGTGCCAGCAGTTACAGTGGGGAGCAGTACTTC.

The chain couples TRBV6-5 to TRBJ1-2, with D unresolved. Germline CDR1 and CDR2: MNHEY and SVGAGI. The CDR3 extends over 15 amino acids. V lost 2 bases, J lost 5 bases, and 15 bases lay in between. The CDR3 here is CASSYPGTGPYGYTF. Written as DNA, the CDR3 is TGTGCCAGCAGTTACCCGGGCACCGGACCATATGGCTACACCTTC.

The rearrangement uses TRBV29-1 and TRBJ1-6, with D unclear. The CDR3 has 14 amino acids. The germline gives CDR1 SQVTM, CDR2 ANQGSEA. The V end was cut by 7 bases, the J end by 0 bases, with 10 bases between. This chain's CDR3 is CSASGSSYNSPLHF. CDR3 nucleotide sequence: TGCAGCGCCTCGGGAAGCTCCTATAATTCACCCCTCCACTTT.

V is TRBV4-3 and J is TRBJ1-5; 7 bases are a match to TRBD1. The V and J ends lost 4 bases and 4 bases, in that order; junction bases with no gene match: 1. The CDR3 is 13 amino acids. The germline V gene has CDR1 LGHNA and CDR2 YSLEER. CDR3 amino acids: CASSRDRNQPQHF. In DNA, the CDR3 is TGCGCCAGCAGCCGGGACAGAAATCAGCCCCAGCATTTT.

The genes are TRBV10-3 and TRBJ2-2; 9 nucleotides agree with TRBD1. The CDR3 spans 16 residues. Unmatched junction bases numbered 13, after V lost 8 bases and J lost 6 bases. Germline CDR1 ENHRY, CDR2 SYGVKD. This CDR3 is CAIQKAQQGAPGELFF. Here the CDR3 DNA reads TGTGCCATCCAGAAGGCCCAACAGGGGGCTCCCGGGGAGCTGTTTTTT.

This chain connects TRBV19 to TRBJ2-1; perhaps TRBD1 as D (8 bases). Germline-derived CDR1 and CDR2 are LNHDA and SQIVND (reference sequence). The V and J ends lost 4 bases and 0 bases respectively, with 10 bases between them. This CDR3 is 15 amino acids long. As DNA, the CDR3 is TGTGCCAGTAGTAACAGGGGGGGCTCCTACAATGAGCAGTTCTTC. It yields the protein CASSNRGGSYNEQFF.

V and J are TRBV5-1 and TRBJ2-1; D not certain. V was shortened by 0 bases and J by 6 bases, with 10 bases between the two germline ends. This CDR3 is 14 amino acids long. Germline lookup yields CDR1 SGHRS and CDR2 YFSETQ. The CDR3 protein is CASSLVSISNEQFF. DNA of the CDR3: TGCGCCAGCAGCTTGGTTTCGATTTCCAATGAGCAGTTCTTC.

The sample holds one count of this clone. The V call is TRBV5-1, the J call TRBJ1-1; tentatively, D is TRBD1 (6 bases). In germline, CDR1 is SGHRS, CDR2 YFSETQ. The ends were cut back, 0 bases at V and 5 bases at J, with 11 bases in the middle. This CDR3 spans 14 amino acids. Written as DNA, the CDR3 is TGCGCCAGCAGCTTGGTTCAGGGGCCGACTGAAGCTTTCTTT. It yields the protein CASSLVQGPTEAFF.

The chain links TRBV27 to TRBJ2-1; 9 nucleotides align to TRBD2. V lost 4 bases, J lost 9 bases, and 4 bases stayed unmatched. The CDR3 runs to 13 residues. From germline, CDR1 is MNHEY and CDR2 SMNVEV (reference sequence). The CDR3 region has the DNA TGTGCCAGCAGTTCGGGACTAGCAGGTGAGCAGTTCTTC. Translation: CASSSGLAGEQFF.

The chain uses TRBV29-1 and TRBJ1-5; D not resolved. Trimming shortened V by 4 bases and J by 7 bases, and 14 bases separated the two germline ends. Germline loops: CDR1 SQVTM, CDR2 ANQGSEA. The CDR3 is 13 residues long. CDR3 bases: TGCAGCGTTGTTACCCAGGTTAACCAGCCCCAGCATTTT. Protein: CSVVTQVNQPQHF.

The chain uses TRBV12-2 and TRBJ2-7; the D segment call TRBD1 is taken from the table without a DNA check. TRBV12-2 constitutes a pseudogene. The CDR3 has 18 residues. The CDR3 DNA follows: TGTGCAAGTCGCTTAGCGACCTCGATAACAGGGGGCCTTTACGAGCAGTACTTC. This translates into CASRLATSITGGLYEQYF.

J is TRBJ2-3 and V is TRBV27, with 9 bases lining up with TRBD2. The germline CDR1 and CDR2 sequences are MNHEY and SMNVEV (reference sequence). Trimming took 6 bases from V and 3 from J; bases not matched to a gene: 10. The CDR3 loop spans 16 amino acids. This CDR3 is CASRFSGSGSTDTQYF. The DNA of the CDR3 is TGTGCCAGCAGATTTAGCGGGAGCGGAAGTACAGATACGCAGTATTTT.

The genes are TRBV7-2 and TRBJ2-1; 10 bases match TRBD2. The V gene's germline CDR1 is SGHTA and CDR2 FQGNSA. The CDR3 totals 16 residues. V was clipped by 1 base and J by 7 bases; unmatched bases: 7. The CDR3 region is CASSLGPSGGGNEQFF. CDR3 in DNA: TGTGCCAGCAGCTTAGGGCCTAGCGGGGGCGGTAATGAGCAGTTCTTC.